This T cell receptor beta chain was documented in a study of T cell responses to AZD1222 COVID-19 vaccine. Germline V CDR1 and CDR2: SGHVS, FQNEAQ. With 5 bases removed from V and 9 bases from J, the gap between germline ends came to 15 bases. The length of the CDR3 is 13 residues. Measured with immunoSEQ multiplex PCR; TCRdb has only the in-frame clones, and not every one. In the table there are about 140,000 clones, roughly 90% of which are singletons. The rearrangement links TRBV7-8 to TRBJ2-3, with D tentatively TRBD2 (5 bases). Sequencing used peripheral blood, obtained on day 0 of AZD1222 vaccination. The TCR originated in an adult in good health. CDR3 nucleotide sequence: TGTGCCAGCAGCCCTCACGACCCGGGGACGCAGTATTTT. As protein: CASSPHDPGTQYF.